This T cell receptor (beta chain) was documented in a study of T cell responses to AZD1222 COVID-19 vaccine. Study-level results: Across the whole spike, CD4 TCRs peaked at regions 160-218 and 743-854. Increases in Spike-specific TCR breadth and depth were seen after two AZD1222 doses. The donor cohort was predominantly white British with a female majority, and clonal diversity may have been underestimated.

TCRdb keeps only in-frame clones here, not all; method: immunoSEQ multiplex PCR. In the table there are some 120,000 clones, 85% to 90% of which are singletons. As concerns this clone: The antigen remains undetermined.

The germline V gene encodes CDR1 LGHDT and CDR2 YNNKEL (reference sequence). This CDR3 comprises 15 residues. Trimming removed 2 bases from V and 3 bases from J, with 14 bases in between. The receptor was isolated from an adult in good health. The sequencing here drew on peripheral blood, taken on day 0 of AZD1222 vaccination. The chain uses TRBV3-1 (or the pseudogene TRBV3-2) and TRBJ2-7; the D gene is possibly TRBD1 (6 bases). The CDR3 region has the DNA TGTGCCAGCAGCCAAATGACAGGAACCCTCTACGAGCAGTACTTC. It codes for CASSQMTGTLYEQYF.